The sequence of this T cell receptor (beta chain) was determined in a study of blood T cell repertoires in COVID-19. Study overall: In each case, the material was cDNA or gDNA derived from T cells, B-cell-depleted T cells, or PBMCs.

Sequencing used immunoSEQ multiplex PCR; TCRdb keeps in-frame clones, though not all of them. Of 400,000 to 450,000 clones listed, 75% to 90% were seen once; the top ten hold 1.1%. Among Cohort 3 donors, those recovered had two negative PCRs, clearance, or symptom resolution. The sequencing input was PBMCs or T cells enriched from blood (not recorded which). The clonotype originates from a man aged 30 to 39 who had recovered from COVID-19.

Here the CDR3 DNA reads TGTGCCAGCACTGTGGGGGAGGCAGGGATTTCACCCCTCCACTTT. Translating gives CASTVGEAGISPLHF. This chain links TRBV27 with TRBJ1-6; TRBD1 might be the D (5 bases). Trimming removed 7 bases at V and 9 bases at J, with 19 bases between. The CDR3 sequence is 15 residues long. The germline gives CDR1 MNHEY, CDR2 SMNVEV (reference sequence).